This T cell receptor beta chain was retrieved from a study of shared clonotypes between healthy human individuals. Points from the study as a whole: The study generally estimated greater richness for naive than memory subsets.

With V trimmed by 0 bases and J by 4 bases, 6 bases remained unmatched. Germline V gene data show CDR1 as SGHRS and CDR2 as YFSETQ. The CDR3 is 16 amino acids. TCRdb's table, derived via immunoSEQ multiplex PCR, lists solely in-frame clones and lacks some. The sample yields around 1.1 million clones, approximately 80% seen once. Adult Caucasians living in Nashville, Tennessee made up all of the donors. This clone was seen once. Its antigen remains unknown. The specimen sequenced was memory CD4+ T cells from PBMCs. Sample subset: CD45RA-negative fraction. This sequence joins TRBV5-1 and TRBJ2-3; TRBD1 agrees at 9 bases. The clonotype originates from a young man in good health. Some clones in this sample may be carry-over from other donors' samples. The CDR3: CASSLVATGGPDTQYF. The CDR3 DNA sequence: TGCGCCAGCAGCTTGGTGGCGACAGGGGGGCCAGATACGCAGTATTTT.